This T cell receptor (beta chain) was profiled in a study of OX40 agonist ivuxolimab in advanced cancers. Sequencing was performed with immunoSEQ multiplex PCR; in TCRdb, only in-frame clones are kept and a portion is missing. This table holds tens of thousands of clones, 80% to 85% found once. Peripheral blood came from all dose cohorts at three timepoints. CDR1 SEHNR and CDR2 FQNEAQ come from the germline V gene (reference sequence). V was pared by 4 bases and J by 4 bases, with 17 bases between. This CDR3 has 16 amino acids. Study-level findings and limits: Relative to CD4+, CD8+ T cells held more expanded clones on average. The 0.1-3.0 mg/kg partial responders had among the lowest clonal expansion. Within 6 weeks, CD4+ and CD8+ blood T cells expanded clonally at 0.1 to 3.0 mg/kg.

Of note for this clone: Its antigen is unidentified.

The chain combines TRBV7-9 with TRBJ2-1; D is undetermined. Specimen: CD4+ or CD8+ T cells sorted from blood, collected in a trial of the OX40 agonist ivuxolimab. This receptor was obtained from an adult with an advanced solid tumor such as melanoma, head and neck, liver or kidney cancer. CDR3 DNA sequence: TGTGCCAGCAGCTCATTATACGTCCTAGAGTACAATGAGCAGTTCTTC. This gives the protein CASSSLYVLEYNEQFF.